Shown below are 15 T cell receptor beta chains from a single sample sequenced in a study of T cell responses to AZD1222 COVID-19 vaccine. Here immunoSEQ multiplex PCR was the method, and the copy in TCRdb shows in-frame clones only, minus some. This sample has about 120,000 clones, with around nine tenths found just once. The sequenced sample was peripheral blood, obtained on day 0 of AZD1222 vaccination. The receptors shown here come from an adult in good health.

The V call is TRBV2, the J call TRBJ1-5; D gene unclear. V was clipped by 2 bases and J by 0 bases, with 11 bases between them. Germline V gene data show CDR1 as SNHLY and CDR2 as FYNNEI. CDR3 size: 16 residues. The CDR3 is CASSEWAAYSNQPQHF. DNA of the CDR3: TGTGCCAGCAGTGAATGGGCAGCTTATAGCAATCAGCCCCAGCATTTT.

This sequence joins TRBV20-1 and TRBJ2-7; D gene unclear. Trimming took 3 bases from V and 2 from J, leaving 8 bases between them. The CDR3 has 12 amino acids. The V gene's germline CDR1 is DFQATT and CDR2 SNEGSKA (reference sequence). CDR3 bases: TGCAGTGCTAGTAAGGATCCCTACGAGCAGTACTTC. Encoded protein: CSASKDPYEQYF.

V gene TRBV5-4 combines with J gene TRBJ2-3; no clear D. The CDR3 consists of 13 residues. The germline gives CDR1 SGHNT, CDR2 YYREEE (reference sequence). Trimming stripped 4 bases from V and 4 bases from J, with 10 bases between. CDR3 nucleotide sequence: TGTGCCAGCAGCAAAACGGACGCAGATACGCAGTATTTT. Its translation: CASSKTDADTQYF.

This CDR3 is CASSPAWDRVPGGYTF. Written as DNA, the CDR3 is TGCGCCAGCAGCCCCGCCTGGGACAGGGTTCCGGGGGGCTACACCTTC. The V and J genes are TRBV4-1 and TRBJ1-2, with 9 bases matching TRBD1. The CDR3 length is 16 residues. The trim removed 4 bases at V and 8 bases at J, leaving 14 bases unmatched. Per germline, CDR1 MGHRA and CDR2 YSYEKL.

The chain uses TRBV28 and TRBJ2-7; 9 bases are a match to TRBD1. This CDR3 is 14 amino acids long. Trimming took 6 bases from V and 6 from J; bases not matched to a gene: 9. Germline V lookup: CDR1 MDHEN, CDR2 SYDVKM. The CDR3 sequence is CASRSPGQGLEQYF. CDR3 nucleotides: TGTGCCAGCAGGTCCCCGGGACAGGGTCTCGAGCAGTACTTC.

The rearrangement links TRBV28 to TRBJ1-6; the match to TRBD1 covers 11 bases. Germline assignment: CDR1 MDHEN and CDR2 SYDVKM. The CDR3 is 15 residues long. The ends lost 6 bases at V and 9 bases at J; junction bases unmatched: 7. The CDR3 bases are TGTGCCAGCAGCCCCGCCGGGACAGGGGGTTCACCCCTCCACTTT. The encoded protein is CASSPAGTGGSPLHF. Looking up the rest from reference TRBV28 and TRBJ1-6 gives the full variable domain: DVKVTQSSRYLVKRTGEKVFLECVQDMDHENMFWYRQDPGLGLRLIYFSYDVKMKEKGDIPEGYSVSREKKERFSLILESASTNQTSMYLCASSPAGTGGSPLHFGNGTRLTVT.

The chain links TRBV5-1 to TRBJ1-1, with TRBD1 matching over 7 bases. V lost 3 bases to trimming and J lost 4 bases; unmatched junction nucleotides: 9. Per the germline V gene, CDR1 is SGHRS and CDR2 is YFSETQ. This CDR3 region has 15 residues. CDR3 sequence: CASSSEPGQFTEAFF. In DNA, the CDR3 is TGCGCCAGCAGCTCCGAACCGGGACAGTTCACTGAAGCTTTCTTT.

The CDR3, as DNA: TGTGCCACCAGTGACCCCCCTCCCCAAGAGACCCAGTACTTC. The encoded protein is CATSDPPPQETQYF. The chain is built from TRBV24-1 and TRBJ2-5; no clear D. CDR1 KGHDR and CDR2 SFDVKD come from the germline V gene. V was trimmed by 4 bases and J by 1 base, leaving 9 bases between them. The CDR3 extends over 14 amino acids.

CDR3 loop: CAWMRGDYYGYTF. For the CDR3, the DNA is TGTGCCTGGATGCGGGGCGATTACTATGGCTACACCTTC. This chain joins TRBV30 and TRBJ1-2; the D gene is possibly TRBD1 (5 bases). The length of the CDR3 is 13 residues. Trimming cost V 4 bases and J 3 bases, with 12 bases left between them. Germline V CDR1 and CDR2: GTSNPN, SVGIG (reference sequence).

V is TRBV9 and J is TRBJ2-7, with 9 bases identical to TRBD1. Germline loops: CDR1 SGDLS, CDR2 YYNGEE. The ends lost 0 bases at V and 2 bases at J; junction bases unmatched: 6. The CDR3 has 16 amino acids. This CDR3 reads CASSVAPTGGTYEQYF. As DNA, the CDR3 is TGTGCCAGCAGCGTAGCCCCGACAGGGGGGACCTACGAGCAGTACTTC.

The chain links TRBV10-3 to TRBJ2-1, with 11 bases fitting TRBD1. The CDR3 has 16 residues. With 7 bases clipped from V and 2 bases from J, the junction kept 7 bases outside the gene matches. Germline-derived CDR1 and CDR2 are ENHRY and SYGVKD. The CDR3, as DNA: TGTGCCATCAATGGACAGGGGGCGCCTCCCTACAATGAGCAGTTCTTC. This encodes CAINGQGAPPYNEQFF.

The chain uses TRBV7-9 and TRBJ2-5; TRBD2 is a possible D gene (6 bases). The CDR3 extends over 13 amino acids. The V end was cut by 7 bases, the J end by 4 bases, with 13 bases between. Germline V gene data show CDR1 as SEHNR and CDR2 as FQNEAQ (reference sequence). CDR3 in DNA: TGTGCCAGCATCCCCGTGGGGGGAGAGACCCAGTACTTC. It yields the protein CASIPVGGETQYF.

The chain recombines TRBV5-1 with TRBJ2-2; 10 bases are shared with TRBD2. Looked up from germline, CDR1 is SGHRS and CDR2 is YFSETQ. The CDR3 consists of 16 residues. V lost 4 bases, J lost 2 bases, and 5 bases stayed unmatched. CDR3 coding DNA: TGCGCCAGCAGCATATCTAGCGGGGGCAACACCGGGGAGCTGTTTTTT. Its protein is CASSISSGGNTGELFF.

The J gene is TRBJ1-1, the V gene TRBV7-9, with 8 bases matching TRBD1. J was trimmed by 1 base and V by 3 bases; bases with no gene match: 7. Germline CDR1 and CDR2: SEHNR and FQNEAQ (reference sequence). The CDR3 has 16 amino acids. CDR3 loop: CASSFSWTGKNTEAFF. In nucleotides, the CDR3 is TGTGCCAGCAGCTTTTCCTGGACAGGGAAGAACACTGAAGCTTTCTTT. Drawing the rest from reference TRBV7-9 and TRBJ1-1, the complete variable domain is DTGVSQNPRHKITKRGQNVTFRCDPISEHNRLYWYRQTLGQGPEFLTYFQNEAQLEKSRLLSDRFSAERPKGSFSTLEIQRTEQGDSAMYLCASSFSWTGKNTEAFFGQGTRLTVV.

The chain employs TRBV29-1 and TRBJ2-3; the D is unclear. Trimming removed 3 bases from V and 2 bases from J, with 12 bases in between. The CDR3 is 14 residues long. Germline V gene data show CDR1 as SQVTM and CDR2 as ANQGSEA. Here the CDR3 DNA reads TGCAGCGTTGATCTGGGCCGCACCACAGATACGCAGTATTTT. It encodes CSVDLGRTTDTQYF.